This T cell receptor (beta chain) was captured by sequencing in a study of blood T cells in healthy people across ages. To note about this clonotype: Its antigen is currently unknown.

The CDR3 consists of 12 residues. Per germline, CDR1 DFQATT and CDR2 SNEGSKA (reference sequence). Trimming removed 0 bases at V and 11 bases at J, with 13 bases between. A second PCR of about 6 to 12 cycles used a sample-barcoded 5' primer and a J-beta primer mix. MiXCR was run by TCRdb on the 5' RACE reads, yielding one entry per CDR3 protein. The sample lists about 830,000 distinct CDR3 sequences; around 68% were seen once. Study-wide findings and caveats: A roughly linear fall in TCR beta diversity per million T cells was seen with increasing age.

This chain links TRBV20-1 with TRBJ1-1; TRBD1 might be the D (6 bases). The specimen sequenced was blood. This TCR derives from a young man in good health. The CDR3 DNA reads TGCAGTGCTAGAGATCGGGGGCAGGTTGCTTTCTTT. As protein: CSARDRGQVAFF.